This is a list of T cell receptor beta chains from one sample in a study of monozygotic twins with cystic fibrosis. Generated by immunoSEQ multiplex PCR, the TCRdb table keeps only in-frame clones and is missing some. The table has around 34,000 clones, around 66% seen once. Sequenced input: blood. The receptors here all came from a girl aged 5-17 years with cystic fibrosis. The CDR3 runs from the conserved cysteine through the conserved F or W. A D gene is named only where the DNA matches it firmly. A row's size may be missing; if present it is once, few, many or a size class.

j_call,clone_size,v_call,d_call,cdr3_nt,cdr3_aa
TRBJ2-1,-,TRBV7-2,-,TGTGCCAGCAGCTTCAGCGGAAACAATGAGCAGTTCTTC,CASSFSGNNEQFF
TRBJ1-1,-,TRBV29-1,-,TGCAGCGTTGTGTTAGACACTGAAGCTTTCTTT,CSVVLDTEAFF
TRBJ1-5,-,TRBV19,-,TGTGCCAGTAGTAACCATAGGGGGGGCAATCAGCCCCAGCATTTT,CASSNHRGGNQPQHF
TRBJ2-7,-,TRBV4-1,TRBD1,TGCGCCAGCAGCCAAGATATAAAGGTCGGGACAGGGGGCCTCTACGAGCAGTACTTC,CASSQDIKVGTGGLYEQYF
TRBJ2-5,-,TRBV7-2,TRBD2,TGTGCCAGCAGCGTCTCTAGCGGGACCCAAGAGACCCAGTACTTC,CASSVSSGTQETQYF
TRBJ1-2,few,TRBV5-4,TRBD1,TGTGCCAGCAGCTTCCCTCCAGGGGGAGGGAATGGCTACACCTTC,CASSFPPGGGNGYTF
TRBJ1-3,-,TRBV4-3,-,TGCGCCAGCAGCCAAGATTGGGAAACGGGTGGAAACACCATATATTTT,CASSQDWETGGNTIYF
TRBJ1-5,-,TRBV30,-,TGTGCCTGGAGTCCCGGTCGTACGACATATAGCAATCAGCCCCAGCATTTT,CAWSPGRTTYSNQPQHF
TRBJ2-3,few,TRBV7-2,-,TGTGCCAGCAGCTCCCAGGAGCAGGGTACGCAGTATTTT,CASSSQEQGTQYF
TRBJ2-2,few,TRBV25-1,-,TGTGCCAGCAGTGCGACCACCGGGGAGCTGTTTTTT,CASSATTGELFF
TRBJ1-5,-,TRBV5-8,-,TGTGCCAGCAGCTTTATTGGCCCAAGGGGCAATCAGCCCCAGCATTTT,CASSFIGPRGNQPQHF
TRBJ1-5,-,TRBV29-1,-,TGCAGCGTTCTCGTACAGATTAATCAGCCCCAGCATTTT,CSVLVQINQPQHF
TRBJ1-4,-,TRBV19,TRBD1,TGTGCCAGTAGTATTAGTTTGACAGGGGAGGAAAAACTGTTTTTT,CASSISLTGEEKLFF
TRBJ2-6,-,TRBV7-2,-,TGTGCCAGCAGGTGGCCTGGGGCCAACGTCCTGACTTTC,CASRWPGANVLTF
TRBJ1-2,-,TRBV5-6,-,TGTGCCAGCAGCTTGGAAGCCGGGACCGTTTATGGCTACACCTTC,CASSLEAGTVYGYTF
TRBJ2-7,-,TRBV19,TRBD2,TGTGCCACCTCCCCGGGACTAAATTACGAGCAGTACTTC,CATSPGLNYEQYF